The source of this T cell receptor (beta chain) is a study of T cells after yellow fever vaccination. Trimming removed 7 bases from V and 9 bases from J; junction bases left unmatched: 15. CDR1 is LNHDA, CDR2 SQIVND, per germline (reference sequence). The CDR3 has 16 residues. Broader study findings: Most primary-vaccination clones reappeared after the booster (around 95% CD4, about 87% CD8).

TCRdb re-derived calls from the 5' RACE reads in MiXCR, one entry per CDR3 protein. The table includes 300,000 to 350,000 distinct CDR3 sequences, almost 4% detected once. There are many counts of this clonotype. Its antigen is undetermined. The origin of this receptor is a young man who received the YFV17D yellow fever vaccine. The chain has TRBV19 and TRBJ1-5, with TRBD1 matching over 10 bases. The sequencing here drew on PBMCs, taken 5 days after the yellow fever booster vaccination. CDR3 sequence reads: CASTYGTGVEVSPQHF. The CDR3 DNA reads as TGTGCCAGTACCTATGGGACAGGGGTGGAAGTATCGCCCCAGCATTTT.